What follows describes a single T cell receptor beta chain. Its target is unknown. This entry is derived from a study of shared clonotypes between healthy human individuals. Study-level findings and limits: Rarefaction curves obtained for sorted subsets showed sequencing incomplete despite large depth. Memory subsets generally showed smaller estimated richness than naive subsets did.

Genomic DNA per cell subset filled all wells of several immunoSEQ plates. Method: immunoSEQ multiplex PCR; TCRdb's copy keeps in-frame clones and lacks some. The table records a few million clones, 85% to 95% of them present only once. CD8 cells classed as naive were CD45RO-negative and positively selected for CCR7, excluding terminally differentiated effector memory CD45RA+ cells. Recent vaccinations or acute infections were absent in the healthy HIV-negative adult donors. V was shortened by 2 bases and J by 5 bases, with 16 bases between the two germline ends. From germline, CDR1 is MNHEY and CDR2 SMNVEV (reference sequence). CDR3 length: 15 amino acids.

The receptor comes from a man between 18 and 29 years old in good health. Some clones in this sample may be carry-over from other donors' samples. The chain employs TRBV27 and TRBJ2-7; TRBD2 might be the D (6 bases). Sequencing used naive CD8+ T cells from PBMCs. The CDR3 reads CASSLLTGEINEQYF. Here the CDR3 DNA reads TGTGCCAGCAGTTTACTCACGGGAGAAATCAACGAGCAGTACTTC.